What follows describes a single TCR beta chain. Its target is not known. These data come from a study of cytomegalovirus exposure and HLA in healthy donors. Study-wide findings and caveats: Productive rates of about 87% or about 30% were seen for most TCR beta V segments in an earlier analysis. Some V segments, TRBV6-2 and TRBV6-3 among them, were indistinguishable and were therefore excluded. Beyond CMV serostatus, there was no information to go on about immune exposure. As was reported, the classifier diagnosed cytomegalovirus status with high specificity and sensitivity.

60 Vbeta and 13 Jbeta primers were used in PCR. This table comes from immunoSEQ multiplex PCR, and its TCRdb copy is limited to in-frame clones, with some not included. The sample gives approximately 150,000 clones, 78% of which show up once; under 15% is in the top ten. The CDR3 has 15 residues. Germline values: CDR1 MNHEY, CDR2 SVGAGI. Trimming took 6 bases from V and 4 from J; bases not matched to a gene: 6. Sample: PBMCs. The chain employs TRBV6-5 and TRBJ1-5, with TRBD1 identical over 10 bases. The TCR was taken from a woman aged 50 to 65 in good health and CMV-seropositive. The CDR3 region has the DNA TGTGCCAGCAGCGGGGACAGGGGAGGAAATCAGCCCCAGCATTTT. Its translation is CASSGDRGGNQPQHF.